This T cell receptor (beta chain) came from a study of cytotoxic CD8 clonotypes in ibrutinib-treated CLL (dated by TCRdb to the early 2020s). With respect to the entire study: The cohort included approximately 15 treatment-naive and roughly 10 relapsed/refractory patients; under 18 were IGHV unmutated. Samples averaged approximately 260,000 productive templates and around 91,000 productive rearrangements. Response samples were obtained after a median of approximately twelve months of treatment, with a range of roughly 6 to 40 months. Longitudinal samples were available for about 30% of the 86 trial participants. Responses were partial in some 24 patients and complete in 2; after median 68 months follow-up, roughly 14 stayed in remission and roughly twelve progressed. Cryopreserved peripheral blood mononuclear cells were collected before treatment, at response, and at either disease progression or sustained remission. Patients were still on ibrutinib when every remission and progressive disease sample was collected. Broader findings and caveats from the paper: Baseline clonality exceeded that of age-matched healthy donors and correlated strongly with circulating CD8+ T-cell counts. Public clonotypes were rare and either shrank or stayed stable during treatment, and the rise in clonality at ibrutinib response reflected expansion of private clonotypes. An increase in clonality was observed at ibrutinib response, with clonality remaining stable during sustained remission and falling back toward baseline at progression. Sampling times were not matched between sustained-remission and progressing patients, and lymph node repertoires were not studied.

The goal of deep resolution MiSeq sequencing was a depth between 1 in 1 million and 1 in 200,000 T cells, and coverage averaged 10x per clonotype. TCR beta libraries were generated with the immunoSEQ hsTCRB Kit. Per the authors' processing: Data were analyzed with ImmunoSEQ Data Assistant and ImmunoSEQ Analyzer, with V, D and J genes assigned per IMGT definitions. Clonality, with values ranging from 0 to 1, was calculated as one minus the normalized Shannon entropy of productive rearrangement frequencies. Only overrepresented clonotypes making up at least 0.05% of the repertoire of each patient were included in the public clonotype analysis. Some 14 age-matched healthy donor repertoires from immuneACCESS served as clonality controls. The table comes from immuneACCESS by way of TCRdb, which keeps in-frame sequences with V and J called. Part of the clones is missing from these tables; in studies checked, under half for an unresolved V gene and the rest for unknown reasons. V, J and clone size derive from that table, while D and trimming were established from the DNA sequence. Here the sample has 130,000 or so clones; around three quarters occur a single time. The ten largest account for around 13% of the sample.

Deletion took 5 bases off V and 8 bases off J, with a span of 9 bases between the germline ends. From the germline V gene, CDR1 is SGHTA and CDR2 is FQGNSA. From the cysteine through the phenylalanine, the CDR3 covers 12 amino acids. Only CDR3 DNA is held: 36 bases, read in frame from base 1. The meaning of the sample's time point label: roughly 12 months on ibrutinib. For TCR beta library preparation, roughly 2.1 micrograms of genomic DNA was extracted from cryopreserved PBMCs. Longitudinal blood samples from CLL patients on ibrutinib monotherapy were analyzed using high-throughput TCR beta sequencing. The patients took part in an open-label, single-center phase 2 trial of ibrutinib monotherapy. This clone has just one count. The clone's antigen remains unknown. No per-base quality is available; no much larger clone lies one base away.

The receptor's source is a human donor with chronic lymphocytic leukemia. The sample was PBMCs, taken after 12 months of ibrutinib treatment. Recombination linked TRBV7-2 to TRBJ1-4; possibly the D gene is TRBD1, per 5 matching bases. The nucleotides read TGTGCCAGCAGCGCCGACAGCGAAAAACTGTTTTTT. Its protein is CASSADSEKLFF.